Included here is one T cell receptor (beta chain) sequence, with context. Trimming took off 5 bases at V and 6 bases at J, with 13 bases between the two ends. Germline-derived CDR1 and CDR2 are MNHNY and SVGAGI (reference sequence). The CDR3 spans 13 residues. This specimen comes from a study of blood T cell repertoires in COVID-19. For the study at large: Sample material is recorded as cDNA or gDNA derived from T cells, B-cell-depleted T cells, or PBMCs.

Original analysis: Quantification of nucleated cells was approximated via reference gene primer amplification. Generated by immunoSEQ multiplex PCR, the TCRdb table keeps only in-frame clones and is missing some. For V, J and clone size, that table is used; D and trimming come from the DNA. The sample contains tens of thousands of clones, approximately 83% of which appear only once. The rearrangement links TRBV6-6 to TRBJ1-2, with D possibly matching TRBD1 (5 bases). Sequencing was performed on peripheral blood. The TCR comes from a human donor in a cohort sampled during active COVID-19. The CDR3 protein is CASSPGGTHGYTF. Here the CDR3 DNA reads TGTGCCAGCAGTCCCGGGGGTACACATGGCTACACCTTC.